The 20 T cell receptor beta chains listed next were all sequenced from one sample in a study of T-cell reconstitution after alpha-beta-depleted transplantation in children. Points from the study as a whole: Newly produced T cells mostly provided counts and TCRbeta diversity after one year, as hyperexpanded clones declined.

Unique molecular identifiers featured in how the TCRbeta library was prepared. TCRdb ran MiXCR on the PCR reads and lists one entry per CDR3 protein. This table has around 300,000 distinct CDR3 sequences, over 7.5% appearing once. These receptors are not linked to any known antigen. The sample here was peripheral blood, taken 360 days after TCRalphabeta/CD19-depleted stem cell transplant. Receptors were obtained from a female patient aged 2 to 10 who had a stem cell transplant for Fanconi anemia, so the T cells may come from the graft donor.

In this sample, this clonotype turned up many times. This CDR3 reads CASRAGTLSHEQYV. The CDR3 bases are TGTGCCAGCAGAGCGGGGACCCTGAGCCACGAGCAGTACGTC. The rearrangement uses TRBV28 and TRBJ2-7; 7 bases align to TRBD2. V dropped 6 bases and J dropped 5; count of bases not matched to a gene: 10. CDR1 is MDHEN and CDR2 is SYDVKM in the germline V gene. The CDR3 has 14 amino acids.

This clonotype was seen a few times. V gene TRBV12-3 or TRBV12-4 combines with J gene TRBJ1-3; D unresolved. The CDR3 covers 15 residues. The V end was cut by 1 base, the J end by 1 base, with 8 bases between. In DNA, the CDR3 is TGTGCCAGCAGTTTAGTCCCCGGTTCTGGAAACACCATATATTTT. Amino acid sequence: CASSLVPGSGNTIYF.

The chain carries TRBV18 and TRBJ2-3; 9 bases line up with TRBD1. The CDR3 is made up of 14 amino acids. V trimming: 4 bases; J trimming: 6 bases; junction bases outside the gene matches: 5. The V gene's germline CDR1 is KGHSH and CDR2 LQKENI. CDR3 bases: TGTGCCAGCTCACGCCGGGACAGGGTGGATACGCAGTATTTT. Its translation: CASSRRDRVDTQYF.

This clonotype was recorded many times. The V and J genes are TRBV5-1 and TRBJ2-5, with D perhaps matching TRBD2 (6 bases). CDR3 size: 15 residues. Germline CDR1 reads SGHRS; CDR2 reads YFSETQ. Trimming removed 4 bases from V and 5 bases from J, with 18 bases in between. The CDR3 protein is CASSPGRGRGETQYF. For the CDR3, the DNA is TGCGCCAGCAGCCCTGGTAGAGGACGGGGGGAGACCCAGTACTTC.

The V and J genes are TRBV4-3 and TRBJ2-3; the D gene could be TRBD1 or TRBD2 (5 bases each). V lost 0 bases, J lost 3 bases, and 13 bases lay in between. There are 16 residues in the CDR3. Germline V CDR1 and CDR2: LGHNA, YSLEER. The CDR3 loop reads CASSQDVGTGTDTQYF. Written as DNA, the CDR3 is TGCGCCAGCAGCCAAGATGTCGGGACGGGGACAGATACGCAGTATTTT.

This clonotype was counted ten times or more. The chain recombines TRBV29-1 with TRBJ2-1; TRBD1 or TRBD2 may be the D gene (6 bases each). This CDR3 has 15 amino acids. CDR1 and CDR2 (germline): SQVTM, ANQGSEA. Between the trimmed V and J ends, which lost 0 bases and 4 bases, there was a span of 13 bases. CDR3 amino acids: CSVEEGRTVYNEQFF. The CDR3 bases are TGCAGCGTTGAAGAAGGGAGGACAGTTTACAATGAGCAGTTCTTC.

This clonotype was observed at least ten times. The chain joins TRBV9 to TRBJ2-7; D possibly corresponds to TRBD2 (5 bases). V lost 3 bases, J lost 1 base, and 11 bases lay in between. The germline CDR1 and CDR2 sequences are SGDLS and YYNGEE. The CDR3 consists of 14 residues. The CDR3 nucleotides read TGTGCCAGCAGCGCCGACCTAGCTTCCTACGAGCAGTACTTC. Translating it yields CASSADLASYEQYF.

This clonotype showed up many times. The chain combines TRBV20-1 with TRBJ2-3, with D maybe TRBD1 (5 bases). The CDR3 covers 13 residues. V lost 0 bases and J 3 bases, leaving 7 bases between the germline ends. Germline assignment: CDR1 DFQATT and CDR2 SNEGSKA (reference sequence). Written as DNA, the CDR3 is TGCAGTGCTAGAGATTCAGGGACAGATACGCAGTATTTT. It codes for CSARDSGTDTQYF.

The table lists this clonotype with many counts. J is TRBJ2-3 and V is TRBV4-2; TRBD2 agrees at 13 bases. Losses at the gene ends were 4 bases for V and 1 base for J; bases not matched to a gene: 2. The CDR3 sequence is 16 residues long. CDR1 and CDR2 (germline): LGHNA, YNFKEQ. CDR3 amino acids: CASSRGLAGGTDTQYF. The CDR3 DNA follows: TGTGCCAGCAGCCGAGGACTAGCGGGGGGCACAGATACGCAGTATTTT.

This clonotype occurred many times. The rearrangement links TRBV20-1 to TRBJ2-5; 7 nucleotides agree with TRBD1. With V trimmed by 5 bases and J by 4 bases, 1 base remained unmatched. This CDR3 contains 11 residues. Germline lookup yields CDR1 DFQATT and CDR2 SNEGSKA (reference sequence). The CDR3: CSAYRGETQYF. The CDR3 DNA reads TGCAGTGCTTACAGGGGAGAGACCCAGTACTTC.

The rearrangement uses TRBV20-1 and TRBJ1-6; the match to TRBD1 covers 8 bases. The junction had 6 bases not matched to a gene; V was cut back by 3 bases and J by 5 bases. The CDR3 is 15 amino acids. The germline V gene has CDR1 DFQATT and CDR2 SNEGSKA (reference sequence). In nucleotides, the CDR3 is TGCAGTGCTAGGGCGGACAGGGCCCATAATTCACCCCTCCACTTT. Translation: CSARADRAHNSPLHF.

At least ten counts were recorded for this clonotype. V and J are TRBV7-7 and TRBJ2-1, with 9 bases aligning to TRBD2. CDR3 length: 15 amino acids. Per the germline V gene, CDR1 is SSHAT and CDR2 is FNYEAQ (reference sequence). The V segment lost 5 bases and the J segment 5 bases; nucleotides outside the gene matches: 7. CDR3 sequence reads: CASSLGLADNNEQFF. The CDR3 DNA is TGTGCCAGCAGCCTGGGACTAGCCGATAACAATGAGCAGTTCTTC.

The CDR3 nucleotides are TGTGCCAGTAGCCGATACCTCACAGGGGAAGCTTTCTTT. It translates to CASSRYLTGEAFF. The chain uses TRBV19 and TRBJ1-1; the D gene is possibly TRBD1 (6 bases). The V and J ends lost 6 bases and 8 bases respectively, with 16 bases between them. Germline values: CDR1 LNHDA, CDR2 SQIVND (reference sequence). The CDR3 is 13 residues long.

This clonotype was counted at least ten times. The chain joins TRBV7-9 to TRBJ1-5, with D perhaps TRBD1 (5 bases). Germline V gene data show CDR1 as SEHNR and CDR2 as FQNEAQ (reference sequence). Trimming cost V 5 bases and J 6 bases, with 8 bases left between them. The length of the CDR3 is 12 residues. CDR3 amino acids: CASSQTGQPQHF. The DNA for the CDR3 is TGTGCCAGCAGCCAAACAGGTCAGCCCCAGCATTTT.

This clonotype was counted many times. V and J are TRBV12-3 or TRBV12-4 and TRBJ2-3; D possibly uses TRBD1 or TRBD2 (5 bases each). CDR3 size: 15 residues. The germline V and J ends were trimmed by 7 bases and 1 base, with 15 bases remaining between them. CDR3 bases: TGTGCCAGCATCAACCGGGGCTTCGGCACAGATACGCAGTATTTT. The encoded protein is CASINRGFGTDTQYF.

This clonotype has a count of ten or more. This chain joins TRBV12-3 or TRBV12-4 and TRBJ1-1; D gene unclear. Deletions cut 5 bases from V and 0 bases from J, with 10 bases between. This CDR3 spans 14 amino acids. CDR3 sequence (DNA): TGTGCCAGCAGTGGAGGAGGGTTGAACACTGAAGCTTTCTTT. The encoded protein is CASSGGGLNTEAFF.

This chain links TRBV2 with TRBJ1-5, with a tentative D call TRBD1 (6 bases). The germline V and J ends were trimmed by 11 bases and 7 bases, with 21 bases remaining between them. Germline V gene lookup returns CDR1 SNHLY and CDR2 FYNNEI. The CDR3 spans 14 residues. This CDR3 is CACCLGSRGQPQHF. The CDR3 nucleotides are TGTGCCTGCTGTTTGGGGTCCAGGGGACAGCCCCAGCATTTT.

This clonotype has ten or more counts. For the CDR3, the DNA is TGCGCCAGCAGCCAAGAGGGGGACTGGCCCGCCTACGAGCAGTACTTC. This translates into CASSQEGDWPAYEQYF. This chain uses TRBV4-1 with TRBJ2-7, with D possibly TRBD2 on 6 matching bases. The V end lost 0 bases, the J end lost 2 bases, and 14 bases lay between the germline ends. CDR3 length: 16 amino acids. Germline CDR1 is MGHRA and CDR2 is YSYEKL.

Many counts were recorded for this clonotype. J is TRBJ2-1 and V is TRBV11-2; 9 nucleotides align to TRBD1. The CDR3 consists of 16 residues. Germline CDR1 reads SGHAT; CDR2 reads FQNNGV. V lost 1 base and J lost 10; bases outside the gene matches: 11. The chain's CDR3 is CASSLVSTGGAWEQFF. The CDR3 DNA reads TGTGCCAGCAGCTTAGTATCGACAGGGGGGGCTTGGGAGCAGTTCTTC.

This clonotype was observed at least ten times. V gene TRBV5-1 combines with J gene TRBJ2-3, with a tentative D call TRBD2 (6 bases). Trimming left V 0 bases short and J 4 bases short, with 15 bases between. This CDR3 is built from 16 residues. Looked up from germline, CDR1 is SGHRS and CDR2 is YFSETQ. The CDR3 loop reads CASSLERRGIADTQYF. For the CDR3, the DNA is TGCGCCAGCAGCTTGGAACGACGCGGGATCGCAGATACGCAGTATTTT.